A single sample gave rise to the 26 T cell receptor beta chains below, sequenced in a study of blood T cell repertoires in COVID-19. This table comes from immunoSEQ multiplex PCR, and its TCRdb copy is limited to in-frame clones, with some not included. The data hold about 350,000 clones, with approximately 84% observed a single time. Sequencing was done on a sample of PBMCs or T cells enriched from blood (not recorded which). The receptors here all came from a woman aged 25-40 years who had recovered from COVID-19.

The count of this clone is one. The rearrangement links TRBV7-9 to TRBJ1-1; D might be TRBD1 (5 bases). V lost 5 bases to trimming and J lost 1 base, with 14 bases between them. The CDR3 contains 15 residues. CDR1 and CDR2 from the germline V gene are SEHNR and FQNEAQ (reference sequence). In DNA, the CDR3 is TGTGCCAGCAGCCCCCGGGCCGGGGGGAACACTGAAGCTTTCTTT. It yields the protein CASSPRAGGNTEAFF. Full variable domain (outside the CDR3, taken from reference TRBV7-9 and TRBJ1-1): DTGVSQNPRHKITKRGQNVTFRCDPISEHNRLYWYRQTLGQGPEFLTYFQNEAQLEKSRLLSDRFSAERPKGSFSTLEIQRTEQGDSAMYLCASSPRAGGNTEAFFGQGTRLTVV.

The CDR3 sequence: CASSPGTGSYSNQPQHF. The CDR3 DNA reads TGTGCCAGCAGCCCAGGGACAGGTAGCTATAGCAATCAGCCCCAGCATTTT. The chain uses TRBV27 and TRBJ1-5; 8 nucleotides line up with TRBD1. The CDR3 is 17 amino acids. CDR1 is MNHEY, CDR2 SMNVEV, per germline (reference sequence). J lost 0 bases, V lost 6 bases, and 10 bases had no gene match.

V gene TRBV15 combines with J gene TRBJ2-2; 7 bases match TRBD2. There are 15 residues in the CDR3. Germline loops: CDR1 LNHNV, CDR2 YYDKDF (reference sequence). Unmatched junction bases numbered 7, after V lost 5 bases and J lost 4 bases. CDR3 amino acids: CATSAGEVPTGELFF. The CDR3 DNA reads as TGTGCCACCAGCGCGGGAGAGGTACCCACCGGGGAGCTGTTTTTT.

This chain links TRBV24-1 with TRBJ1-2; D is perhaps TRBD1 (6 bases). Looked up from germline, CDR1 is KGHDR and CDR2 is SFDVKD. Trimming cost V 11 bases and J 7 bases, with 13 bases left between them. The CDR3 sequence is 11 residues long. CDR3: CARHRDTGYTF. CDR3 DNA: TGTGCCAGACACCGGGACACTGGCTACACCTTC.

The gene calls are TRBV7-8 and TRBJ2-7; D is uncertain. Germline V lookup: CDR1 SGHVS, CDR2 FQNEAQ. Trimming took 6 bases from V and 3 from J, leaving 21 bases between them. The CDR3 extends over 16 amino acids. In DNA form, the CDR3 reads TGTGCCAGCAGTCCGCGCCGGGTAGCCGGGTTCTACGAGCAGTACTTC. The encoded protein is CASSPRRVAGFYEQYF.

The V and J genes are TRBV5-4 and TRBJ1-3; 7 positions match TRBD1. This CDR3 spans 15 amino acids. V shed 3 bases, J shed 0 bases, and the junction held 3 bases outside the gene matches. Germline CDR1 and CDR2: SGHNT and YYREEE (reference sequence). The CDR3 DNA is TGTGCCAGCAGCTGGGACAGAGACTCTGGAAACACCATATATTTT. Its protein product is CASSWDRDSGNTIYF.

This clone was counted between two and nine times. The V and J genes are TRBV7-9 and TRBJ1-1; D unclear. Germline CDR1 reads SEHNR; CDR2 reads FQNEAQ (reference sequence). The CDR3 spans 14 residues. Trimming shortened V by 5 bases and J by 1 base, and 11 bases separated the two germline ends. The chain's CDR3 is CASSRLISNTEAFF. The DNA for the CDR3 is TGTGCCAGCAGCCGACTTATCTCGAACACTGAAGCTTTCTTT.

The chain has TRBV7-6 and TRBJ2-3, with unresolved D. V shed 1 base and J shed 5 bases, with 7 bases lying between them. CDR1 is SGHVS, CDR2 FNYEAQ, per germline. The CDR3 covers 13 residues. The CDR3 DNA sequence: TGTGCCAGCAGCTTAGACGCGGAAGATACGCAGTATTTT. Protein product: CASSLDAEDTQYF. Combining the CDR3 with reference TRBV7-6 and TRBJ2-3 gives the whole variable domain GAGVSQSPRYKVTKRGQDVALRCDPISGHVSLYWYRQALGQGPEFLTYFNYEAQQDKSGLPNDRFSAERPEGSISTLTIQRTEQRDSAMYRCASSLDAEDTQYFGPGTRLTVL.

This chain uses TRBV5-6 with TRBJ1-2, with a weak D call TRBD1 (5 bases). CDR3 length: 13 amino acids. V was trimmed by 7 bases and J by 0 bases, leaving 10 bases between them. Germline CDR1 is SGHDT and CDR2 is YYEEEE. In DNA, the CDR3 is TGTGCCAGCTTTGGGGGGTCTAACTATGGCTACACCTTC. This translates into CASFGGSNYGYTF.

The chain combines TRBV3-1 (or the pseudogene TRBV3-2) with TRBJ1-2; 8 bases align to TRBD1. Germline V gene sequence: CDR1 LGHDT, CDR2 YNNKEL (reference sequence). Trimming cost V 4 bases and J 2 bases; bases outside gene matches: 12. The CDR3 extends over 17 amino acids. The chain's CDR3 is CASSLRTGSLKNYGYTF. CDR3 in DNA: TGTGCCAGCAGCCTCCGGACAGGGAGTTTAAAAAACTATGGCTACACCTTC.

The J gene is TRBJ2-3, the V gene TRBV3-1 (or the pseudogene TRBV3-2); D gene ambiguous. The germline CDR1 and CDR2 sequences are LGHDT and YNNKEL (reference sequence). CDR3 size: 12 residues. The V gene lost 1 base and the J gene lost 6 bases, with 5 bases spanning the gap. This chain's CDR3 is CASSQVLDTQYF. The CDR3 nucleotides read TGTGCCAGCAGCCAAGTATTGGATACGCAGTATTTT.

The rearrangement joins TRBV27 to TRBJ1-1, with D perhaps matching TRBD1 (6 bases). Germline CDR1 reads MNHEY; CDR2 reads SMNVEV (reference sequence). With 6 bases removed from V and 8 bases from J, the gap between germline ends came to 16 bases. CDR3 length: 13 amino acids. CDR3: CASSLGQTFEAFF. As DNA, the CDR3 is TGTGCCAGCAGCCTCGGACAGACATTCGAAGCTTTCTTT.

This rearrangement joins TRBV18 to TRBJ1-6; 7 nucleotides line up with TRBD1. CDR1 and CDR2 from the germline V gene are KGHSH and LQKENI. Germline trimming cut 3 bases from V and 10 bases from J; bases unmatched to any gene: 12. This CDR3 has 16 residues. The CDR3 DNA is TGTGCCAGCTCACCGACCTCCCAGGGGGTAGGATCACCCCTCCACTTT. This gives the protein CASSPTSQGVGSPLHF.

This clone is a singleton in its sample. The rearrangement uses TRBV28 and TRBJ1-2; maybe TRBD1 (6 bases). Germline V CDR1 and CDR2: MDHEN, SYDVKM. The CDR3 loop spans 15 amino acids. V lost 8 bases and J 5 bases, leaving 21 bases between the germline ends. The CDR3 here is CASGWATRGFYGYTF. CDR3 sequence (DNA): TGTGCCAGCGGATGGGCTACCAGGGGCTTTTATGGCTACACCTTC.

The chain carries TRBV7-9 and TRBJ2-7; 9 positions agree with TRBD1. V lost 8 bases, J lost 5 bases, and 4 bases stayed unmatched. Germline values: CDR1 SEHNR, CDR2 FQNEAQ (reference sequence). The CDR3 extends over 12 amino acids. CDR3 amino acids: CASGQGNNEQYF. The CDR3 DNA follows: TGTGCCAGCGGACAGGGGAACAACGAGCAGTACTTC. Using reference TRBV7-9 and TRBJ2-7 for the parts outside the CDR3, the full variable domain is DTGVSQNPRHKITKRGQNVTFRCDPISEHNRLYWYRQTLGQGPEFLTYFQNEAQLEKSRLLSDRFSAERPKGSFSTLEIQRTEQGDSAMYLCASGQGNNEQYFGPGTRLTVT.

On this clone itself: Other DNA sequences of this sample code for an identical CDR3. DNA for the CDR3: TGCAGCGCGAGACAGGGGAACACTGAAGCTTTCTTT. Translated, it gives CSARQGNTEAFF. J is TRBJ1-1 and V is TRBV29-1; TRBD1 matches 7 bases. This CDR3 spans 12 amino acids. V shed 7 bases, J shed 1 base, and the junction held 3 bases outside the gene matches. The germline CDR1 and CDR2 sequences are SQVTM and ANQGSEA.

The gene calls are TRBV28 and TRBJ2-1; 9 bases align to TRBD1. The CDR3 is 16 residues long. From germline, CDR1 is MDHEN and CDR2 SYDVKM. Trimming removed 5 bases from V and 8 bases from J; junction bases left unmatched: 13. The CDR3 coding sequence is TGTGCCAGCAGTCCCCAAACAGGGGGCGCGTTCCATGAGCAGTTCTTC. Amino acid sequence: CASSPQTGGAFHEQFF.

This chain links TRBV6-1 with TRBJ1-2; 7 positions match TRBD1. V trimming: 2 bases; J trimming: 4 bases; junction bases outside the gene matches: 4. The CDR3 is made up of 14 amino acids. Germline V lookup: CDR1 MNHNS, CDR2 SASEGT. The CDR3 DNA sequence: TGTGCCAGCAGTGAAAGGACAGGCGCCTATGGCTACACCTTC. Protein sequence: CASSERTGAYGYTF.

Regarding this clone: This specimen includes other DNA sequences encoding the same CDR3. The chain recombines TRBV19 with TRBJ2-2, with TRBD1 as a possible D gene (5 bases). Germline V gene sequence: CDR1 LNHDA, CDR2 SQIVND (reference sequence). Trimming removed 7 bases at V and 4 bases at J, with 10 bases between. The CDR3 runs to 13 residues. As DNA, the CDR3 is TGTGCCAGTACGGGCAGGGTCACCGGGGAGCTGTTTTTT. This gives the protein CASTGRVTGELFF.

The chain couples TRBV28 to TRBJ2-2, with TRBD2 matching 8 bases. Germline V lookup: CDR1 MDHEN, CDR2 SYDVKM. J was trimmed by 0 bases and V by 6 bases; bases with no gene match: 9. This CDR3 spans 17 amino acids. The CDR3: CASRPKGLGANTGELFF. DNA of the CDR3: TGTGCCAGCAGACCAAAGGGACTAGGGGCGAACACCGGGGAGCTGTTTTTT.

The chain has TRBV6-5 and TRBJ1-2; 7 nucleotides agree with TRBD1. V lost 8 bases to trimming and J lost 2 bases; unmatched junction nucleotides: 5. CDR1 and CDR2 (germline): MNHEY, SVGAGI. The CDR3 has 13 amino acids. The CDR3 coding sequence is TGTGCCAGCGGGACAGAGAACAACTATGGCTACACCTTC. As protein: CASGTENNYGYTF.

The gene calls are TRBV2 and TRBJ2-1; D not certain. The length of the CDR3 is 11 residues. V lost 4 bases and J 9 bases, leaving 7 bases between the germline ends. The germline gives CDR1 SNHLY, CDR2 FYNNEI. CDR3 region: CASSAAIEQFF. The DNA of the CDR3 is TGTGCCAGCAGTGCAGCTATTGAGCAGTTCTTC.

The rearrangement links TRBV10-2 to TRBJ1-1; D is unclear. Trimming cost V 0 bases and J 3 bases, with 14 bases left between them. Germline CDR1 and CDR2: WSHSY and SAAADI. This CDR3 comprises 16 residues. CDR3 region: CASSESRAGMDTEAFF. CDR3 coding DNA: TGCGCCAGCAGTGAGTCGCGGGCAGGTATGGACACTGAAGCTTTCTTT.

This clone was seen only once. The chain recombines TRBV27 with TRBJ2-7; 10 nucleotides match TRBD2. Looked up from germline, CDR1 is MNHEY and CDR2 is SMNVEV (reference sequence). V was clipped by 7 bases and J by 4 bases; unmatched bases: 7. This CDR3 is built from 14 residues. The CDR3 loop reads CASTPAAGGYEQYF. CDR3 nucleotide sequence: TGTGCCAGCACTCCGGCAGCGGGGGGGTACGAGCAGTACTTC.

The chain has TRBV7-2 and TRBJ2-3; D may be TRBD2 (7 bases). The CDR3 consists of 16 residues. V was trimmed by 0 bases and J by 5 bases, leaving 15 bases between them. Germline V gene lookup returns CDR1 SGHTA and CDR2 FQGNSA. CDR3 sequence: CASSLAGGGSLDTQYF. CDR3 nucleotide sequence: TGTGCCAGCAGCTTAGCGGGAGGGGGTAGTCTAGATACGCAGTATTTT.

The rearrangement joins TRBV5-4 to TRBJ2-7; TRBD2 matches at 7 bases. The CDR3 sequence is 15 residues long. Germline V gene lookup returns CDR1 SGHNT and CDR2 YYREEE (reference sequence). Trimming cost V 2 bases and J 3 bases; bases outside gene matches: 8. The CDR3 is CASSFGGGLVYEQYF. The DNA of the CDR3 is TGTGCCAGCAGCTTTGGGGGGGGTCTCGTCTACGAGCAGTACTTC.